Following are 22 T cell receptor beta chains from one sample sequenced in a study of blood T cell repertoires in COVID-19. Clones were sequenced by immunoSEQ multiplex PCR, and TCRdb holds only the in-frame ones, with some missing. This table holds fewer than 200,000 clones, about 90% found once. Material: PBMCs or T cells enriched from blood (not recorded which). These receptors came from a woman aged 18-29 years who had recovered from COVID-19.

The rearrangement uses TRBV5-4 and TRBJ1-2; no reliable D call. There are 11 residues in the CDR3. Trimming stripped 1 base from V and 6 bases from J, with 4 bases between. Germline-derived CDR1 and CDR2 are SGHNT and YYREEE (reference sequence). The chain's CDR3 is CASSLSDGYTF. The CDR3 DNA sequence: TGTGCCAGCAGCTTGAGCGATGGCTACACCTTC. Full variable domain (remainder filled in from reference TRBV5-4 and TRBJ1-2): ETGVTQSPTHLIKTRGQQVTLRCSSQSGHNTVSWYQQALGQGPQFIFQYYREEENGRGNFPPRFSGLQFPNYSSELNVNALELDDSALYLCASSLSDGYTFGSGTRLTVV.

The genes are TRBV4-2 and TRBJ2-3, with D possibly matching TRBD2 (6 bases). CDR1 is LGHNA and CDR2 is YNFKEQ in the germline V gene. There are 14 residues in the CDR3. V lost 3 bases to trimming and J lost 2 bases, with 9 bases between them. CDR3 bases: TGTGCCAGCAGCCATGGGACTGCCACAGATACGCAGTATTTT. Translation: CASSHGTATDTQYF.

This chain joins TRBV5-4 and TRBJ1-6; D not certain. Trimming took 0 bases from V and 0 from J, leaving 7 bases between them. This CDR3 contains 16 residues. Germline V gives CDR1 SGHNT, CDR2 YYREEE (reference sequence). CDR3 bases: TGTGCCAGCAGCTTGGGAGTCAACTCCTATAATTCACCCCTCCACTTT. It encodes CASSLGVNSYNSPLHF.

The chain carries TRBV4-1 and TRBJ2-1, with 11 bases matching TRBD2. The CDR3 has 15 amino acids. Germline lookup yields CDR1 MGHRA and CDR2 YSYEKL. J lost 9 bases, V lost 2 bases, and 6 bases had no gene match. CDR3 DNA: TGCGCCAGCAGCCAATACCTAGCGGGGGGAAGTGAGCAGTTCTTC. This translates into CASSQYLAGGSEQFF.

CDR3 DNA sequence: TGTGCCTGGGCCCTCGGGGGCTCTGGAAACACCATATATTTT. Translating it yields CAWALGGSGNTIYF. The rearrangement uses TRBV30 and TRBJ1-3; possible D gene TRBD1, 5 bases. CDR1 is GTSNPN, CDR2 SVGIG, per germline (reference sequence). The V end was cut by 5 bases, the J end by 0 bases, with 11 bases between. CDR3 length: 14 amino acids.

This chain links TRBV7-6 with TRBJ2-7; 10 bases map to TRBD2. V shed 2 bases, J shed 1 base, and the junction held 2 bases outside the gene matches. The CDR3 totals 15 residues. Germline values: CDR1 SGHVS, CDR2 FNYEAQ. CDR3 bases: TGTGCCAGCAGCTTACTAGCGGGAGATTCCTACGAGCAGTACTTC. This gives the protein CASSLLAGDSYEQYF.

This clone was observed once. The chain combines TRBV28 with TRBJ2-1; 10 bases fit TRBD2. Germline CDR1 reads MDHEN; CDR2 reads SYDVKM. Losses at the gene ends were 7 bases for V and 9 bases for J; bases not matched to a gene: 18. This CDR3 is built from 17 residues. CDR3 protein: CASNLLAGGAGYGEQFF. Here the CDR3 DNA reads TGTGCCAGCAACTTGTTAGCGGGGGGTGCTGGGTATGGTGAGCAGTTCTTC.

For the CDR3, the DNA is TGTGCCAGCTCACCAAGGCAGGGGGATGGAGAGACCCAGTACTTC. Protein sequence: CASSPRQGDGETQYF. The chain links TRBV18 to TRBJ2-5; the match to TRBD1 covers 7 bases. The CDR3 contains 15 residues. V lost 2 bases, J lost 4 bases, and 7 bases stayed unmatched. Germline V gene lookup returns CDR1 KGHSH and CDR2 LQKENI.

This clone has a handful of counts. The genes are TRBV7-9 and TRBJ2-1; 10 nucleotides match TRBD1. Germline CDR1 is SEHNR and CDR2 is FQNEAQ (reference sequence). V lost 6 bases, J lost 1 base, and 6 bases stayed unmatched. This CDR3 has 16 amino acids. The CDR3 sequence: CASRPGTGVSYNEQFF. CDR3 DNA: TGTGCCAGCAGACCGGGGACAGGGGTATCCTACAATGAGCAGTTCTTC.

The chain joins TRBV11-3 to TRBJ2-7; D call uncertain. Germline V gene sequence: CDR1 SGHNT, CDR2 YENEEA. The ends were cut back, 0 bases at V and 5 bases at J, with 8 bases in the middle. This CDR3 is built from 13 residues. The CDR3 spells CASSLDWADEQYF. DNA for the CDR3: TGTGCCAGCAGCTTAGATTGGGCCGACGAGCAGTACTTC.

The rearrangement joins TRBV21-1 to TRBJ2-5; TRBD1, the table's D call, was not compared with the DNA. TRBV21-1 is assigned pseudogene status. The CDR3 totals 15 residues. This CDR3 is CASSKSHYRGETQYF. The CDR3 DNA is TGTGCCAGCAGCAAATCCCATTACAGGGGGGAGACCCAGTACTTC.

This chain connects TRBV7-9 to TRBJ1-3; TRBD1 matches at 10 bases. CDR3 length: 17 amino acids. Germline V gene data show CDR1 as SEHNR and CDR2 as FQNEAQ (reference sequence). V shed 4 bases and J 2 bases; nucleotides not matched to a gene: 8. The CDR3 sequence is CASSSPGQGWAGNTIYF. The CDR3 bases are TGTGCCAGCAGCTCTCCGGGACAGGGGTGGGCTGGAAACACCATATATTTT.

CDR3: CAINPGGQETQYF. The DNA for the CDR3 is TGTGCCATCAATCCCGGGGGTCAAGAGACCCAGTACTTC. This chain links TRBV10-3 with TRBJ2-5; D is possibly TRBD2 (6 bases). The CDR3 has 13 residues. V dropped 7 bases and J dropped 2 bases, with 11 bases sitting between them. Germline CDR1 and CDR2: ENHRY and SYGVKD.

The CDR3 region is CASSQGTYSNNSPLHF. The CDR3, as DNA: TGTGCCAGCAGCCAGGGAACTTACAGCAATAATTCACCCCTCCACTTT. The chain carries TRBV7-9 and TRBJ1-6; weak D call: TRBD1 (5 bases). CDR1 and CDR2 from the germline V gene are SEHNR and FQNEAQ (reference sequence). CDR3 length equals 16 residues. V lost 5 bases and J 5 bases, leaving 16 bases between the germline ends.

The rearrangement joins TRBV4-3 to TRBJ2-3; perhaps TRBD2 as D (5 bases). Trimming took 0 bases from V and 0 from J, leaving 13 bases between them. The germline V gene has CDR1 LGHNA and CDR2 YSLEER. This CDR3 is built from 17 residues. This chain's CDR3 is CASSQEGLATSTDTQYF. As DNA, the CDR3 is TGCGCCAGCAGCCAAGAAGGCCTAGCTACTAGCACAGATACGCAGTATTTT.

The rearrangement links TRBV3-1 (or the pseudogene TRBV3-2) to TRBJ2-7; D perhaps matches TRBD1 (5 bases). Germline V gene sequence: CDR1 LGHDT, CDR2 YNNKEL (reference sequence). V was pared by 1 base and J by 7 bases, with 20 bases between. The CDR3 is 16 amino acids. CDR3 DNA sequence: TGTGCCAGCAGCCAAGGGGCAGGGCGCTTTTTCAGGGAGCAGTACTTC. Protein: CASSQGAGRFFREQYF.

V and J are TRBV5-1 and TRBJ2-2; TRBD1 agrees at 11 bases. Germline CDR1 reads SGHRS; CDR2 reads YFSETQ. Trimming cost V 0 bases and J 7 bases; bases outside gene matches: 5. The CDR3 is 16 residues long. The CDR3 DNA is TGCGCCAGCAGCTTGGCCTTCGGGACAGGGGGCGGGGAGCTGTTTTTT. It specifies CASSLAFGTGGGELFF.

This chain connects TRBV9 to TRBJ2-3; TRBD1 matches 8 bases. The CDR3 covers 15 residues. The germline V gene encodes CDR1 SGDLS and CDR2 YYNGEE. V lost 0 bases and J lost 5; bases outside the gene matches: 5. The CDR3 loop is CASSVGTGILDTQYF. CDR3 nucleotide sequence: TGTGCCAGCAGCGTAGGGACAGGGATTTTAGATACGCAGTATTTT. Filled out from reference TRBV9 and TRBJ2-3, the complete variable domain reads DSGVTQTPKHLITATGQRVTLRCSPRSGDLSVYWYQQSLDQGLQFLIQYYNGEERAKGNILERFSAQQFPDLHSELNLSSLELGDSALYFCASSVGTGILDTQYFGPGTRLTVL.

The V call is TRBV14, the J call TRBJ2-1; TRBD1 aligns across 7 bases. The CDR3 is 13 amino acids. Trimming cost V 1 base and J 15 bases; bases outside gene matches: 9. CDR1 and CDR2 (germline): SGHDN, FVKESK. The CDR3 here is CASSQGAGQVSFF. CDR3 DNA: TGTGCCAGCAGCCAAGGGGCCGGACAGGTTTCGTTCTTC. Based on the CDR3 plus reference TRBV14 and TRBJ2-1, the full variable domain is EAGVTQFPSHSVIEKGQTVTLRCDPISGHDNLYWYRRVMGKEIKFLLHFVKESKQDESGMPNNRFLAERTGGTYSTLKVQPAELEDSGVYFCASSQGAGQVSFFGPGTRLTVL.

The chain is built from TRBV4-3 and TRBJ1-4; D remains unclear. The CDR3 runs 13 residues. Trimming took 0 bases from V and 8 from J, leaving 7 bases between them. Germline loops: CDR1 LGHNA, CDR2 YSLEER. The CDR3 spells CASSQDRREKLFF. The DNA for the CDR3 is TGCGCCAGCAGCCAAGACCGCAGGGAAAAACTGTTTTTT.

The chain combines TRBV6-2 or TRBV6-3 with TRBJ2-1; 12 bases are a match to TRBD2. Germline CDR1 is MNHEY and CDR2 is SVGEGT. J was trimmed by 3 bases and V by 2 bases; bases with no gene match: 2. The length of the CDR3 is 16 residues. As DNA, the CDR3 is TGTGCCAGCAGTTACGGGACTAGCGGGTACTACAATGAGCAGTTCTTC. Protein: CASSYGTSGYYNEQFF.

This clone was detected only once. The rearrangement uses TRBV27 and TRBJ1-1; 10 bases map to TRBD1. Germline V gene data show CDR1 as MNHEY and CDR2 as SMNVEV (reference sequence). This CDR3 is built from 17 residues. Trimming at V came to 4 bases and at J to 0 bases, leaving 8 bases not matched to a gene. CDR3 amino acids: CASSSPGQGLLNTEAFF. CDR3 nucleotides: TGTGCCAGCAGTTCTCCGGGACAGGGGCTCCTGAACACTGAAGCTTTCTTT.